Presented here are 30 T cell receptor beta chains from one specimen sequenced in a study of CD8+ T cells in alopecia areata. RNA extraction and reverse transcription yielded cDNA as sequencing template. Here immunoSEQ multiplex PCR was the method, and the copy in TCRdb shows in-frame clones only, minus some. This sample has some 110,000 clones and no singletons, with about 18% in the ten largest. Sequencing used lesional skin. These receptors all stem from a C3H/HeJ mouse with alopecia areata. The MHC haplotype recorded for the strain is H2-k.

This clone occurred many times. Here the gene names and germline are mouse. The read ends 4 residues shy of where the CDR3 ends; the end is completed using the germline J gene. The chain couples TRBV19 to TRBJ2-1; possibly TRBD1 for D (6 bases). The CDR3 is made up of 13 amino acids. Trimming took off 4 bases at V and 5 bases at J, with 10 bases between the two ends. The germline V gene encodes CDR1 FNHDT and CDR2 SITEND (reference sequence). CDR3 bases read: TGTGCCAGCAGTTCACAGGGAGATGCT. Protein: CASSSQGDA. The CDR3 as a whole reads CASSSQGDAEQFF.

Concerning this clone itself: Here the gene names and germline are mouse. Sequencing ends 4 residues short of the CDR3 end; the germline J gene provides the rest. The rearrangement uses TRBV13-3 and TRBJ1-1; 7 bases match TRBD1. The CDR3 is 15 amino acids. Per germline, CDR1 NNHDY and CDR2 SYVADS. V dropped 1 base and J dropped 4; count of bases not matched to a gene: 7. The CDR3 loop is CASSDLRGKTTEVFF. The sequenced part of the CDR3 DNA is TGTGCCAGCAGTGATCTCAGGGGGAAAACCACA.

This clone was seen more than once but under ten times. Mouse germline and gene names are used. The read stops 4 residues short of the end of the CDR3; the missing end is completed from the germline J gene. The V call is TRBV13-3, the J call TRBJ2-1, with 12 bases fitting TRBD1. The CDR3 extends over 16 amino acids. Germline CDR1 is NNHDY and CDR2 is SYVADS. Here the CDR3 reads CASSDASRDRGPEQFF. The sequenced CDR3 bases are TGTGCCAGCAGTGATGCATCAAGGGACAGGGGGCCT.

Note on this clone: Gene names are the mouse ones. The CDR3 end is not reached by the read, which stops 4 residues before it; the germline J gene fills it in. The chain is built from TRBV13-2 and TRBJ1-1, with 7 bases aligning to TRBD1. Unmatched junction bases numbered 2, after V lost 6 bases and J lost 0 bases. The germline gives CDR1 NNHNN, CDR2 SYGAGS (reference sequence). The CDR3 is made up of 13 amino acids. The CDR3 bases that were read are TGTGCCAGCGACGGGACAGCAAACACA. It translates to CASDGTANT. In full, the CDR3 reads CASDGTANTEVFF.

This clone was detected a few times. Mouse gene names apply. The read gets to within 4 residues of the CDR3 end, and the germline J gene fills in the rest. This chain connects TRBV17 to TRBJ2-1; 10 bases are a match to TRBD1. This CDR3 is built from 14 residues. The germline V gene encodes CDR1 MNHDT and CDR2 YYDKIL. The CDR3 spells CASRPGQGRAEQFF. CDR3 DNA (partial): TGTGCTAGCAGGCCGGGACAGGGGAGAGCT.

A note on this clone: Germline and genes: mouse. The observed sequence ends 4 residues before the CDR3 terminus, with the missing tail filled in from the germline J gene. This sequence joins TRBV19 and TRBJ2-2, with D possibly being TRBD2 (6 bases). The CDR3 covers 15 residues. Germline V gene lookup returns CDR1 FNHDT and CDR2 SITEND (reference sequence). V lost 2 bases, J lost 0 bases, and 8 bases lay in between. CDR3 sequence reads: CASSMMGANTGQLYF. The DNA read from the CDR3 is TGTGCCAGCAGTATGATGGGGGCAAACACCGGG.

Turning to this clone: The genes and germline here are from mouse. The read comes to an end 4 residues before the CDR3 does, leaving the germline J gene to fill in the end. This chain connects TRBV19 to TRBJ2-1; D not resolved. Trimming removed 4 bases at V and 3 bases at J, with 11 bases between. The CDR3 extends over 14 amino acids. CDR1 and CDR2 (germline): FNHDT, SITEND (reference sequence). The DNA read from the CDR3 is TGTGCCAGCAGTCCCTCGACAATCTATGCT. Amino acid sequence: CASSPSTIYA. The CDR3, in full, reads CASSPSTIYAEQFF.

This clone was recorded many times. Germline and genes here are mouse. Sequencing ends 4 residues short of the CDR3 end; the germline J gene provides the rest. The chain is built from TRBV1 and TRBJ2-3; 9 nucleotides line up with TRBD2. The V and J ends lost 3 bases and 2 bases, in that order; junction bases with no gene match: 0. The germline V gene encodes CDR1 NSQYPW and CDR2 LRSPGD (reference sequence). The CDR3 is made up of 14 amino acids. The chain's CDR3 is CTCSAGGAAETLYF. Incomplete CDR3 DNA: TGCACCTGCAGTGCTGGGGGGGCTGCAGAA.

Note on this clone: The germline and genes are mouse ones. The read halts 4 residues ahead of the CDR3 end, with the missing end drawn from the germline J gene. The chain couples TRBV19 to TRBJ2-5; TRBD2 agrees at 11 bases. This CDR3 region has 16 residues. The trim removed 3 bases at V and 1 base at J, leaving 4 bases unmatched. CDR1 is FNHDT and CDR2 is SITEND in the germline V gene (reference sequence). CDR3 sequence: CASSTPTGGDQDTQYF. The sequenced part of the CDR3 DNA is TGTGCCAGCAGTACCCCGACTGGGGGGGACCAAGAC.

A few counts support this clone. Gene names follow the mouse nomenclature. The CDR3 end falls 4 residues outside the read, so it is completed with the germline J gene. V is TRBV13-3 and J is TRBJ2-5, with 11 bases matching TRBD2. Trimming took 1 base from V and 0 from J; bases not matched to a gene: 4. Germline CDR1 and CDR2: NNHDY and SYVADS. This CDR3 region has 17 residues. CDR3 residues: CASSDRTGGFNQDTQYF. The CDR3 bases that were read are TGTGCCAGCAGTGATCGGACTGGGGGGTTTAACCAAGAC. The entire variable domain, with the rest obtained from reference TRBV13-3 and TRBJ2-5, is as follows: EAAVTQSPRSKVAVTGGKVTLSCHQTNNHDYMYWYRQDTGHGLRLIHYSYVADSTEKGDIPDGYKASRPSQENFSLILELASLSQTAVYFCASSDRTGGFNQDTQYFGPGTRLLVL.

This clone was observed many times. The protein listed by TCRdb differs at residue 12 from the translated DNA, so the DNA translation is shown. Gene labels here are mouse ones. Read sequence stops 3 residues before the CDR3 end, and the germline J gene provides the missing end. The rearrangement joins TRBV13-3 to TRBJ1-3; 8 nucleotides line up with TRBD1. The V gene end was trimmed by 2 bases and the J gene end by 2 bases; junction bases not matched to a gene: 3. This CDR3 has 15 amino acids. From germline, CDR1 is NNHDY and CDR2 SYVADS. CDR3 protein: CASSEPQGAGNTLYF. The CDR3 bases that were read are TGTGCCAGCAGTGAACCACAGGGGGCTGGAAATACG.

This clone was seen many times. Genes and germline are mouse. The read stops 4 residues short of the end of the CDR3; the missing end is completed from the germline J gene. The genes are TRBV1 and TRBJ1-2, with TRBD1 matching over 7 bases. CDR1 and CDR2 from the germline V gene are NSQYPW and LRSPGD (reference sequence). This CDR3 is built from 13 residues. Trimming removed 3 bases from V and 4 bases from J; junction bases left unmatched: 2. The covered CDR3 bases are TGCACCTGCAGTGCTCGACAGGGCTCC. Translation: CTCSARQGS. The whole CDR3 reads CTCSARQGSDYTF.

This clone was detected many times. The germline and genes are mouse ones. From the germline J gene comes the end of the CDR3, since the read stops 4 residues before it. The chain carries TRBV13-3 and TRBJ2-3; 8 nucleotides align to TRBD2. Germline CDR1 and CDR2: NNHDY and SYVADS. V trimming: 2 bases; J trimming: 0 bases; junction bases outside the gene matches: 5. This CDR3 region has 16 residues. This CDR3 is CASSDHWGSSAETLYF. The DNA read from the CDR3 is TGTGCCAGCAGTGACCACTGGGGGTCTAGTGCAGAA.

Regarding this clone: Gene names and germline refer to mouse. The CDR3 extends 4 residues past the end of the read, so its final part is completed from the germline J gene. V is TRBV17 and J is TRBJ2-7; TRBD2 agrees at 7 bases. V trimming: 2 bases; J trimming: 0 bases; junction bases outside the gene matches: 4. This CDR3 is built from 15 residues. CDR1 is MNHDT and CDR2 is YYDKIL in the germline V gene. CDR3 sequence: CASSRISGGSYEQYF. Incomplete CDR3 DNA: TGTGCTAGCAGTAGAATTTCTGGGGGCTCCTAT.

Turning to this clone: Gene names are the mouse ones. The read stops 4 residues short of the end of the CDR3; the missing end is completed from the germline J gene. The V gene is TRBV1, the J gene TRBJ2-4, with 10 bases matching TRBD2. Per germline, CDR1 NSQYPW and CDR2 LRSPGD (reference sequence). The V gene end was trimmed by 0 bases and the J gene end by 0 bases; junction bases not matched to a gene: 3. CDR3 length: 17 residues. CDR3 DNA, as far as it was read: TGCACCTGCAGTGCAGATCCTGGGGGGGCTAGTCAAAAC. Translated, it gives CTCSADPGGASQN. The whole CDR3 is CTCSADPGGASQNTLYF.

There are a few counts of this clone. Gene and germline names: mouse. The sequenced CDR3 bases are TGTGCCAGCAGTCCCGGGGACAAACAAGAC. Its translation is CASSPGDKQD. The full CDR3 is CASSPGDKQDTQYF. The chain carries TRBV19 and TRBJ2-5; possible D gene TRBD1, 6 bases. The CDR3 end lies 4 residues beyond the end of the read and is filled in from the germline J gene. Germline CDR1 reads FNHDT; CDR2 reads SITEND (reference sequence). The CDR3 covers 14 residues. V lost 4 bases to trimming and J lost 3 bases, with 12 bases between them.

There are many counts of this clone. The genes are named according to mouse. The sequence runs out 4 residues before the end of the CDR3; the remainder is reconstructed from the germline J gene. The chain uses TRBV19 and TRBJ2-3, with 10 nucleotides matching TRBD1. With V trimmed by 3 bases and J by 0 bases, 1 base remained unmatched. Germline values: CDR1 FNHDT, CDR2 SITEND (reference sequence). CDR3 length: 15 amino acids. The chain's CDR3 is CASSKGQGSAETLYF. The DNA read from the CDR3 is TGTGCCAGCAGTAAGGGACAGGGGAGTGCAGAA. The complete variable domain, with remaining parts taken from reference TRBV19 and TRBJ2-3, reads GGIITQTPKFLIGQEGQKLTLKCQQNFNHDTMYWYRQDSGKGLRLIYYSITENDLQKGDLSEGYDASREKKSSFSLTVTSAQKNEMAVFLCASSKGQGSAETLYFGSGTRLTVL.

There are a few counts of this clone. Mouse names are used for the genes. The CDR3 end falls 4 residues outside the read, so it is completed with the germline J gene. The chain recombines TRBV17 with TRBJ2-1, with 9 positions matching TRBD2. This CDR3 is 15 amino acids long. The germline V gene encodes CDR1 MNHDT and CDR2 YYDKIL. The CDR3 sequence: CASSREGLGRAEQFF. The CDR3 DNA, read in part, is TGTGCTAGCAGTAGAGAAGGACTGGGGAGAGCT.

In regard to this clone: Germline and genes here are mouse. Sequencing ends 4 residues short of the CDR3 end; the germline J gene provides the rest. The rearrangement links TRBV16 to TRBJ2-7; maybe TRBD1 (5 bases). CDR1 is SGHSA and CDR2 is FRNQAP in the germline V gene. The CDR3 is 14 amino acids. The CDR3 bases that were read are TGTGCAAGCAGCCCCCCGGACAAAACTTAT. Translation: CASSPPDKTY. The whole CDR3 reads CASSPPDKTYEQYF.

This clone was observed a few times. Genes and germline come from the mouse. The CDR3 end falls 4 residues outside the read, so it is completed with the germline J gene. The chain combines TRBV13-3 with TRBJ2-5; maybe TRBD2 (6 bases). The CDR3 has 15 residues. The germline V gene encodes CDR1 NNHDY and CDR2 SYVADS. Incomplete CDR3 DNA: TGTGCCAGCAGTCCTCAGCGACTGGAGGAGGAC. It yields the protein CASSPQRLEED. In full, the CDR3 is CASSPQRLEEDTQYF.

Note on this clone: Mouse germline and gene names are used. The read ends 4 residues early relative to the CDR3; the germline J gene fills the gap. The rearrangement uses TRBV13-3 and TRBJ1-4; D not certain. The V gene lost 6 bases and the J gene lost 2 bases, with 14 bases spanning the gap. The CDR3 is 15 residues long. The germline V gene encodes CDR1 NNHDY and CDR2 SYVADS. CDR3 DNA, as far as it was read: TGTGCCAGCACCGAGACACTGGCCTCCAACGAA. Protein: CASTETLASNE. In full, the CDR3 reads CASTETLASNERLFF.

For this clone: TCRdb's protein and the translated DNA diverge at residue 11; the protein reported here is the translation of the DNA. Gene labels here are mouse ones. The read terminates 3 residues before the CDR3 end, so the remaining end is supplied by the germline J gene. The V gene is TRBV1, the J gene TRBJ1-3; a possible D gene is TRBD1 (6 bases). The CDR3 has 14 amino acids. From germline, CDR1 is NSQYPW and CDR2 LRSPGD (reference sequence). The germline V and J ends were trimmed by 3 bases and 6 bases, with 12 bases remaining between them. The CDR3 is CTCSAYRDKNTLYF. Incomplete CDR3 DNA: TGCACCTGCAGTGCCTACCGGGACAAAAATACG.

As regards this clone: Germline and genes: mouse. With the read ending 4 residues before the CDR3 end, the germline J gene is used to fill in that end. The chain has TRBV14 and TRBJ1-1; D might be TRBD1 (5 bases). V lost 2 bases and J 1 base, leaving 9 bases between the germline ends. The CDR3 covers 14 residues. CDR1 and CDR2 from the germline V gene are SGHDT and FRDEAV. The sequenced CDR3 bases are TGTGCCAGCAGTTTTCAGGACAAAAACACA. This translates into CASSFQDKNT. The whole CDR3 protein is CASSFQDKNTEVFF.

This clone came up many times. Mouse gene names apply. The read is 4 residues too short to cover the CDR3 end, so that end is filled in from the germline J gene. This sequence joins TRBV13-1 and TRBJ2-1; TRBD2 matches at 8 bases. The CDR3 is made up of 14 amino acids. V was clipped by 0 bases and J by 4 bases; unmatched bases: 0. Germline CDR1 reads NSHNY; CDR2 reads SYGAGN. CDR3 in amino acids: CASSDAGGYAEQFF. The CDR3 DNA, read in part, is TGTGCCAGCAGTGATGCTGGGGGGTATGCT.

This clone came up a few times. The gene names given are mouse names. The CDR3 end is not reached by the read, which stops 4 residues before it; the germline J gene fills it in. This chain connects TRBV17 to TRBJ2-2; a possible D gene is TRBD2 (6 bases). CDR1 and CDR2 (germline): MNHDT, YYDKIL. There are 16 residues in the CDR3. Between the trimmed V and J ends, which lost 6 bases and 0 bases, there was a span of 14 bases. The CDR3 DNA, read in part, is TGTGCTAGCAGCTCACCTGGGGTCGCAAACACCGGG. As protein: CASSSPGVANTG. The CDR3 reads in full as CASSSPGVANTGQLYF.

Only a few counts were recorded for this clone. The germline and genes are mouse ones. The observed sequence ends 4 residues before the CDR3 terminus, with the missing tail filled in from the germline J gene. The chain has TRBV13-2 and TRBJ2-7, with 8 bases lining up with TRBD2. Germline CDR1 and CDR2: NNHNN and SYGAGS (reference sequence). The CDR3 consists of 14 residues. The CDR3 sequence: CASGEGLAPYEQYF. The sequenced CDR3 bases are TGTGCCAGCGGTGAGGGACTGGCCCCGTAT.

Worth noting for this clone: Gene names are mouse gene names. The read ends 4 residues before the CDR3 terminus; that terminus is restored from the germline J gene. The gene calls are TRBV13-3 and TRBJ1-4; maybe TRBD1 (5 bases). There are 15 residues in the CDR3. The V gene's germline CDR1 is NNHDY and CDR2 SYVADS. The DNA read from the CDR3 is TGTGCCAGCAGTGATGCCCCCAGGGTGGGCGAA. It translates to CASSDAPRVGE. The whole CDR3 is CASSDAPRVGERLFF.

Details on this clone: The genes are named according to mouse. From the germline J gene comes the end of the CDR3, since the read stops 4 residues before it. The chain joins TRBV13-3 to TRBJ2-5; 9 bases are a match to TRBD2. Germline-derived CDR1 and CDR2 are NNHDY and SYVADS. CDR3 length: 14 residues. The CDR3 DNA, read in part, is TGTGCCAGCAGTCTCAACTGGGGGGAAGAC. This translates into CASSLNWGED. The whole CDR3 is CASSLNWGEDTQYF.

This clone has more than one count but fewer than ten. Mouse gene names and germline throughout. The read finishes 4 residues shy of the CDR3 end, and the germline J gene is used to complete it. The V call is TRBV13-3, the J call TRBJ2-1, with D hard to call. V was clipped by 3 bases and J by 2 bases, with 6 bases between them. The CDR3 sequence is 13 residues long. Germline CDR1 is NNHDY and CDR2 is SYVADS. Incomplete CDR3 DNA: TGTGCCAGCAGTGTAGGGTACTATGCT. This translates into CASSVGYYA. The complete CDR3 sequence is CASSVGYYAEQFF.

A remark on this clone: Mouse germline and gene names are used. CDR3 protein: CASKPTGDSYEQYF. The CDR3 DNA, read in part, is TGTGCCAGCAAACCAACTGGGGACTCCTAT. This chain uses TRBV19 with TRBJ2-7; the match to TRBD2 covers 7 bases. Sequencing ends 4 residues short of the CDR3 end; the germline J gene provides the rest. Per germline, CDR1 FNHDT and CDR2 SITEND (reference sequence). The CDR3 contains 14 residues. V trimming: 6 bases; J trimming: 0 bases; junction bases outside the gene matches: 6.